Below, 27 T cell receptor beta chains from the same sample are listed, as sequenced in a study of cytomegalovirus exposure and HLA in healthy donors. The data were produced by immunoSEQ multiplex PCR, yet TCRdb's version contains in-frame clones alone and is incomplete. This sample has 250,000 to 400,000 clones, with over 75% found just once. The sequenced sample consisted of PBMCs. These receptors originate from a man aged 25-45 years in good health and CMV-seronegative.

The J gene is TRBJ1-2, the V gene TRBV9; D is possibly TRBD1 (6 bases). V was cut by 4 bases and J by 4 bases, with 17 bases left in between. The CDR3 sequence is 15 residues long. Germline-derived CDR1 and CDR2 are SGDLS and YYNGEE. CDR3 region: CASSSLGGRTYGYTF. CDR3 sequence (DNA): TGTGCCAGCAGCTCCTTGGGGGGGCGAACCTATGGCTACACCTTC.

This chain joins TRBV6-5 and TRBJ2-1; D gene unclear. This CDR3 has 12 amino acids. V shed 8 bases and J shed 9 bases, with 14 bases lying between them. Germline CDR1 is MNHEY and CDR2 is SVGAGI. The CDR3 region is CASRLPSGEQFF. The CDR3 bases are TGTGCCAGCCGTCTTCCCTCGGGTGAGCAGTTCTTC.

V is TRBV13 and J is TRBJ2-1; D is uncertain. Germline V lookup: CDR1 PRHDT, CDR2 FYEKMQ (reference sequence). The CDR3 covers 13 residues. V was pared by 1 base and J by 4 bases, with 5 bases between. CDR3 loop: CASSLVLYNEQFF. CDR3 bases: TGTGCCAGCAGCTTAGTACTATACAATGAGCAGTTCTTC.

The V call is TRBV6-6, the J call TRBJ1-6; unclear D gene. V gave up 2 bases and J gave up 6 bases, with 5 bases separating them. Germline V gives CDR1 MNHNY, CDR2 SVGAGI (reference sequence). CDR3 length: 13 amino acids. The CDR3 loop reads CASSYEGNSPLHF. CDR3 coding DNA: TGTGCCAGCAGTTACGAGGGTAATTCACCCCTCCACTTT.

V and J are TRBV11-2 and TRBJ2-7, with TRBD2 matching 7 bases. CDR3 size: 14 residues. CDR1 and CDR2 (germline): SGHAT, FQNNGV. J lost 2 bases, V lost 3 bases, and 4 bases had no gene match. CDR3 amino acids: CASSFAGTTYEQYF. In DNA form, the CDR3 reads TGTGCCAGCAGCTTCGCTGGGACTACCTACGAGCAGTACTTC.

The V gene is TRBV19, the J gene TRBJ2-7, with 10 bases lining up with TRBD1. The germline CDR1 and CDR2 sequences are LNHDA and SQIVND (reference sequence). The CDR3 consists of 15 residues. V lost 5 bases, J lost 4 bases, and 8 bases stayed unmatched. The CDR3 reads CASSAETGGVYEQYF. CDR3 nucleotide sequence: TGTGCCAGTAGTGCCGAGACAGGGGGCGTATACGAGCAGTACTTC.

This rearrangement joins TRBV4-3 to TRBJ2-3; D gene uncertain. CDR1 is LGHNA, CDR2 YSLEER, per germline. This CDR3 has 14 residues. Trimming took off 0 bases at V and 2 bases at J, with 6 bases between the two ends. CDR3: CASSQDYNTDTQYF. CDR3 bases: TGCGCCAGCAGCCAAGATTACAACACAGATACGCAGTATTTT.

The chain is built from TRBV11-2 and TRBJ2-2, with 10 bases matching TRBD1. The CDR3 consists of 17 residues. V was pared by 4 bases and J by 7 bases, with 12 bases of the junction left unmatched. Germline CDR1 is SGHAT and CDR2 is FQNNGV. CDR3 in DNA: TGTGCCAGCAGCTGGACCCGACAGGGGGCGCGTAGCGGGGAGCTGTTTTTT. Translation: CASSWTRQGARSGELFF.

The genes are TRBV5-4 and TRBJ2-7; 9 bases fit TRBD1. The CDR3 loop spans 16 amino acids. Trimming cost V 4 bases and J 4 bases; bases outside gene matches: 12. Germline CDR1 and CDR2: SGHNT and YYREEE (reference sequence). The DNA for the CDR3 is TGTGCCAGCAGCCTTTCCGGAACAGGGGGCATTTACGAGCAGTACTTC. This encodes CASSLSGTGGIYEQYF.

The chain links TRBV18 to TRBJ1-5, with D uncertain. V lost 4 bases to trimming and J lost 11 bases, with 15 bases between them. The V gene's germline CDR1 is KGHSH and CDR2 LQKENI. The CDR3 has 13 amino acids. CDR3 sequence: CASSQGVESAQHF. The CDR3 DNA sequence: TGTGCCAGCTCACAGGGAGTTGAATCAGCCCAGCATTTT.

This chain links TRBV7-9 with TRBJ2-3; 9 nucleotides line up with TRBD2. J lost 2 bases, V lost 5 bases, and 11 bases had no gene match. Germline V CDR1 and CDR2: SEHNR, FQNEAQ (reference sequence). The CDR3 has 17 residues. The CDR3 DNA follows: TGTGCCAGCAGCGACGGTAGTAGCGGGGGCTTCACAGATACGCAGTATTTT. It codes for CASSDGSSGGFTDTQYF.

In this sample, this clone turned up a few times. Other nucleotide sequences in the sample specify the same CDR3. The rearrangement uses TRBV5-1 and TRBJ2-7, with unresolved D. CDR1 and CDR2 (germline): SGHRS, YFSETQ. Deletions cut 3 bases from V and 0 bases from J, with 4 bases between. This CDR3 is 12 amino acids long. CDR3 region: CASSSSSYEQYF. The CDR3 bases are TGCGCCAGCAGCTCCAGCTCCTACGAGCAGTACTTC.

The chain joins TRBV18 to TRBJ2-5; the D gene is possibly TRBD2 (6 bases). V lost 4 bases to trimming and J lost 0 bases, with 15 bases between them. The CDR3 loop spans 16 amino acids. In germline, CDR1 is KGHSH, CDR2 LQKENI. As DNA, the CDR3 is TGTGCCAGCTCACTGACGACTAGTACTTACCAAGAGACCCAGTACTTC. This gives the protein CASSLTTSTYQETQYF.

This chain links TRBV9 with TRBJ1-1; 8 bases line up with TRBD1. The CDR3 sequence is 14 residues long. CDR1 is SGDLS, CDR2 YYNGEE, per germline. V lost 9 bases to trimming and J lost 5 bases; unmatched junction nucleotides: 12. CDR3 bases: TGTGCCACTTATACCAGGACAGGGCGGACTGAAGCTTTCTTT. Translating gives CATYTRTGRTEAFF.

This chain joins TRBV4-3 and TRBJ1-1; 11 bases are a match to TRBD1. This CDR3 spans 16 amino acids. The germline CDR1 and CDR2 sequences are LGHNA and YSLEER. The junction had 6 bases not matched to a gene; V was cut back by 0 bases and J by 6 bases. The CDR3 is CASSQDIGQGAAEAFF. Written as DNA, the CDR3 is TGCGCCAGCAGCCAAGATATAGGACAGGGGGCAGCTGAAGCTTTCTTT.

This clone was picked up one time. The chain has TRBV11-2 and TRBJ1-3; TRBD1 aligns across 9 bases. The V and J ends lost 1 base and 3 bases, in that order; junction bases with no gene match: 7. The CDR3 extends over 17 amino acids. CDR1 and CDR2 from the germline V gene are SGHAT and FQNNGV. CDR3 loop: CASSLVGTGLVGNTIYF. In nucleotides, the CDR3 is TGTGCCAGCAGCTTAGTAGGGACAGGGCTTGTTGGAAACACCATATATTTT.

The V and J genes are TRBV6-5 and TRBJ2-3; D gene ambiguous. Trimming took off 7 bases at V and 6 bases at J, with 20 bases between the two ends. Per the germline V gene, CDR1 is MNHEY and CDR2 is SVGAGI. The CDR3 runs 15 residues. The CDR3 spells CASIPLAQAGDTQYF. DNA of the CDR3: TGTGCCAGCATCCCGTTGGCGCAAGCCGGGGATACGCAGTATTTT.

The chain uses TRBV19 and TRBJ1-6; possibly TRBD1 for D (6 bases). The CDR3 runs to 15 residues. CDR1 and CDR2 (germline): LNHDA, SQIVND (reference sequence). With 3 bases removed from V and 7 bases from J, the gap between germline ends came to 13 bases. CDR3 amino acids: CASSMVQGSNSPLHF. CDR3 nucleotide sequence: TGTGCCAGTAGTATGGTACAGGGCTCGAATTCACCCCTCCACTTT.

The V call is TRBV19, the J call TRBJ1-2, with unresolved D. V dropped 6 bases and J dropped 7 bases, with 15 bases sitting between them. The V gene's germline CDR1 is LNHDA and CDR2 SQIVND (reference sequence). The CDR3 contains 13 residues. DNA for the CDR3: TGTGCCAGTAGCGGGAGCGCTCTTGGTGGCTACACCTTC. This codes for CASSGSALGGYTF.

J is TRBJ2-4 and V is TRBV11-2, with 8 positions matching TRBD2. Germline values: CDR1 SGHAT, CDR2 FQNNGV. Germline trimming cut 0 bases from V and 4 bases from J; bases unmatched to any gene: 2. CDR3 length: 15 residues. The CDR3 region has the DNA TGTGCCAGCAGCTTAGAAGGGACTAGTAAAAACATTCAGTACTTC. It yields the protein CASSLEGTSKNIQYF.

This chain links TRBV6-1 with TRBJ2-7; no definite D call. Germline lookup yields CDR1 MNHNS and CDR2 SASEGT. The germline V and J ends were trimmed by 3 bases and 0 bases, with 12 bases remaining between them. The CDR3 has 15 residues. The CDR3 region is CASSEWAVNSYEQYF. CDR3 sequence (DNA): TGTGCCAGCAGTGAGTGGGCAGTTAACTCCTACGAGCAGTACTTC.

The chain has TRBV19 and TRBJ2-7, with D possibly being TRBD1 (6 bases). Germline CDR1 LNHDA, CDR2 SQIVND (reference sequence). V was trimmed by 4 bases and J by 12 bases, leaving 19 bases between them. The CDR3 runs to 13 residues. The CDR3 protein is CASSKSQGRGTYF. The CDR3 DNA follows: TGTGCCAGTAGTAAGTCCCAAGGCAGGGGCACGTACTTC.

This chain uses TRBV10-2 with TRBJ2-7, with 9 positions matching TRBD1. Germline V lookup: CDR1 WSHSY, CDR2 SAAADI. The V and J ends lost 8 bases and 0 bases, in that order; junction bases with no gene match: 8. The CDR3 sequence is 15 residues long. The CDR3 loop reads CASAAGQGSSYEQYF. The CDR3 bases are TGCGCCAGCGCCGCGGGACAGGGAAGCTCCTACGAGCAGTACTTC.

The chain combines TRBV5-6 with TRBJ2-7, with TRBD1 as a possible D gene (7 bases). Trimming took 7 bases from V and 2 from J, leaving 19 bases between them. This CDR3 spans 15 amino acids. Germline CDR1 is SGHDT and CDR2 is YYEEEE. In DNA, the CDR3 is TGTGCCAGCTCCGAGGAGGGGGCTTTAGCCTACGAGCAGTACTTC. Translating it yields CASSEEGALAYEQYF. Based on the CDR3 plus reference TRBV5-6 and TRBJ2-7, the full variable domain is DAGVTQSPTHLIKTRGQQVTLRCSPKSGHDTVSWYQQALGQGPQFIFQYYEEEERQRGNFPDRFSGHQFPNYSSELNVNALLLGDSALYLCASSEEGALAYEQYFGPGTRLTVT.

This chain links TRBV6-6 with TRBJ2-1, with TRBD2 matching 14 bases. Germline V gene lookup returns CDR1 MNHNY and CDR2 SVGAGI (reference sequence). Trimming at V came to 5 bases and at J to 6 bases, leaving 6 bases not matched to a gene. The CDR3 spans 16 residues. As DNA, the CDR3 is TGTGCCAGCAGTCAGGGACTAGCGGGGGCGGGCAATGAGCAGTTCTTC. Its protein product is CASSQGLAGAGNEQFF.

The rearrangement uses TRBV19 and TRBJ2-2; possible D gene TRBD1, 5 bases. The CDR3 is made up of 15 amino acids. Germline CDR1 and CDR2: LNHDA and SQIVND (reference sequence). V was shortened by 4 bases and J by 1 base, with 10 bases between the two germline ends. DNA for the CDR3: TGTGCCAGTAGTAGTCCAGGGAAGAACACCGGGGAGCTGTTTTTT. Amino acids: CASSSPGKNTGELFF.

This chain uses TRBV6-5 with TRBJ2-1; 7 nucleotides align to TRBD2. The CDR3 is 15 amino acids. V trimming: 4 bases; J trimming: 1 base; junction bases outside the gene matches: 4. CDR1 is MNHEY and CDR2 is SVGAGI in the germline V gene. CDR3 loop: CASSLVGGSYNEQFF. CDR3 in DNA: TGTGCCAGCAGTTTGGTGGGGGGGTCCTACAATGAGCAGTTCTTC.